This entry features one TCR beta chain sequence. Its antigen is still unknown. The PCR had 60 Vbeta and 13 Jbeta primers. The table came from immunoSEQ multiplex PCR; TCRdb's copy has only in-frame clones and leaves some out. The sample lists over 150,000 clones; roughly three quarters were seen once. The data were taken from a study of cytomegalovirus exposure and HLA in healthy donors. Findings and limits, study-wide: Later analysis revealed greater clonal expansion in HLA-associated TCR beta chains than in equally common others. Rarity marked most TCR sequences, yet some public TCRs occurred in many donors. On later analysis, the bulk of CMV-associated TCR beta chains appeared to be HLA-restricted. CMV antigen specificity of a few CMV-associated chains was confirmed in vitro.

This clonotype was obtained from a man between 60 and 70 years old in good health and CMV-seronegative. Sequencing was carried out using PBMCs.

As DNA, the CDR3 is TGTGCCAGCAGCCAGATGGGGGGGTCAAACACCATATATTTT. Its translation is CASSQMGGSNTIYF. V and J are TRBV7-9 and TRBJ1-3, with D possibly being TRBD1 (5 bases). The CDR3 has 14 residues. Per the germline V gene, CDR1 is SEHNR and CDR2 is FQNEAQ (reference sequence). V shed 5 bases and J shed 6 bases, with 14 bases lying between them.